These T cell receptor beta chains were read from a single sample in a study of blood T cells in healthy people across ages. TCRdb ran MiXCR on the 5' RACE reads and lists one entry per CDR3 protein. The sample lists about 780,000 distinct CDR3 sequences; 46% were seen once. Material for sequencing was blood. The receptors stem from an elderly man in good health. Each CDR3 is given with its conserved first and last residue. The order of the fields is D gene, V gene, clone size, J gene, CDR3 DNA, CDR3 protein. A D gene is named only where the DNA matches it firmly. For some rows the clone size is stated as once, few or many, or as a class when expanded; others skip it.

D gene: .
V gene: TRBV14
clone size: .
J gene: TRBJ1-6
CDR3 DNA: TGTGCCAGCAGCCAAGTAGGGAATTCACCCCCCCACTTT
CDR3 protein: CASSQVGNSPPHF

D gene: .
V gene: TRBV5-1
clone size: few
J gene: TRBJ1-1
CDR3 DNA: TGCGCCAGCAGCTTAAGGGTTAGCGGCACTGAAGCTTTCTTT
CDR3 protein: CASSLRVSGTEAFF

D gene: TRBD2
V gene: TRBV7-3
clone size: .
J gene: TRBJ2-3
CDR3 DNA: TGTGCCAGCATGAGACTAGCAGGAGATACGCAGTATTTT
CDR3 protein: CASMRLAGDTQYF

D gene: TRBD2
V gene: TRBV24-1
clone size: .
J gene: TRBJ2-3
CDR3 DNA: TGTGCCACCAGTGAGCGGACTAGCGGGAGGGAGGGAGATACGCAGTATTTT
CDR3 protein: CATSERTSGREGDTQYF

D gene: .
V gene: TRBV15
clone size: .
J gene: TRBJ2-1
CDR3 DNA: TGTGCCACCAGCAGAGTTGGAGGCAATGAGCAGTTCTTC
CDR3 protein: CATSRVGGNEQFF

D gene: .
V gene: TRBV25-1
clone size: .
J gene: TRBJ1-5
CDR3 DNA: TGTGCCAGCAGTGAAGGCAGATACAATCAGCCCCAGCATTTT
CDR3 protein: CASSEGRYNQPQHF

D gene: .
V gene: TRBV7-9
clone size: .
J gene: TRBJ2-3
CDR3 DNA: TGTGCCAGCAGCCCGACTTTCACGCAGTATTTT
CDR3 protein: CASSPTFTQYF

D gene: .
V gene: TRBV3-1
clone size: .
J gene: TRBJ2-6
CDR3 DNA: TGTGCCAGCAGCCAAGTTGGGGCAGGGGCCAACGTCCTGACTTTC
CDR3 protein: CASSQVGAGANVLTF

D gene: TRBD2
V gene: TRBV10-3
clone size: .
J gene: TRBJ2-1
CDR3 DNA: TGTGCCATCCGGGGGACTAGCGGGGCCAATGAGCAGTTCTTC
CDR3 protein: CAIRGTSGANEQFF

D gene: .
V gene: TRBV28
clone size: .
J gene: TRBJ2-7
CDR3 DNA: TGTGCCAGCACTCGACACCTACCACCCTACGAGCAGTACTTC
CDR3 protein: CASTRHLPPYEQYF

D gene: .
V gene: TRBV5-6
clone size: few
J gene: TRBJ2-5
CDR3 DNA: TGTGCCAGCAGCCTGGACATCCAGGGGGAGACCCAGTACTTC
CDR3 protein: CASSLDIQGETQYF

D gene: .
V gene: TRBV5-1
clone size: .
J gene: TRBJ2-1
CDR3 DNA: TGCGCCAGCACTCTAGAAATTAGCAATGAGCAGTTCTTC
CDR3 protein: CASTLEISNEQFF

D gene: TRBD1
V gene: TRBV11-2
clone size: .
J gene: TRBJ2-7
CDR3 DNA: TGTGCCAGCAGCCGGACAGGGGGAATTTACGAGCAGTACTTC
CDR3 protein: CASSRTGGIYEQYF

D gene: TRBD1
V gene: TRBV25-1
clone size: once
J gene: TRBJ2-1
CDR3 DNA: TGTGCCAGCAGTGAATATGCGGACAGGGAGAATGAGCAGTTCTTC
CDR3 protein: CASSEYADRENEQFF

D gene: .
V gene: TRBV5-1
clone size: .
J gene: TRBJ2-7
CDR3 DNA: TGCGCCAGCAGCTTCGAAGGCAGGGGAACCTACGAGCAGTACTTC
CDR3 protein: CASSFEGRGTYEQYF

D gene: TRBD2
V gene: TRBV11-3
clone size: many
J gene: TRBJ2-1
CDR3 DNA: TGTGCCAGCAGCTTTAGCGGGAGGGCCTACAATGAGCAGTTCTTC
CDR3 protein: CASSFSGRAYNEQFF

D gene: TRBD2
V gene: TRBV7-9
clone size: .
J gene: TRBJ2-5
CDR3 DNA: TGTGCCAGCAGCTTATTAGGAGCGGGAAAAGAGACCCAGTACTTC
CDR3 protein: CASSLLGAGKETQYF

D gene: TRBD2
V gene: TRBV12-3/TRBV12-4
clone size: .
J gene: TRBJ2-3
CDR3 DNA: TGTGCCAGCAGTCTGAGGACTAGCGGGAAGACAGATACGCAGTATTTT
CDR3 protein: CASSLRTSGKTDTQYF

D gene: TRBD2
V gene: TRBV24-1
clone size: once
J gene: TRBJ2-2
CDR3 DNA: TGTGCCACCGGCGTAACTAGCGGGAAGAACACCGGGGAGCTGTTTTTT
CDR3 protein: CATGVTSGKNTGELFF

D gene: .
V gene: TRBV20-1
clone size: .
J gene: TRBJ2-5
CDR3 DNA: TGCAGTGCTAGAGGGGGACAAACTGGGGAGACCCAGTACTTC
CDR3 protein: CSARGGQTGETQYF

D gene: TRBD1
V gene: TRBV27
clone size: .
J gene: TRBJ1-6
CDR3 DNA: TGTGCCAGCAGTCGGAAGGGACAGAATAATTCACCCCTCCACTTT
CDR3 protein: CASSRKGQNNSPLHF

D gene: TRBD1
V gene: TRBV6-5
clone size: .
J gene: TRBJ2-1
CDR3 DNA: TGTGCCAGCAGTTACGCGGGACAGGGCAACAATGAGCAGTTCTTC
CDR3 protein: CASSYAGQGNNEQFF

D gene: TRBD2
V gene: TRBV5-1
clone size: .
J gene: TRBJ2-7
CDR3 DNA: TGCGCCAGCAGCGTGGAGGGACTAGACTACGAGCAGTACTTC
CDR3 protein: CASSVEGLDYEQYF

D gene: TRBD1
V gene: TRBV7-3
clone size: few
J gene: TRBJ2-5
CDR3 DNA: TGTGCCAGCAGCTTAACAGGGGGCGCTCAGCAAGAGACCCAGTACTTC
CDR3 protein: CASSLTGGAQQETQYF

D gene: .
V gene: TRBV4-1
clone size: .
J gene: TRBJ1-5
CDR3 DNA: TGCGCCAGCAGCCAAGATCCAGGGCGCAATCAGCCCCAGCATTTT
CDR3 protein: CASSQDPGRNQPQHF

D gene: TRBD1
V gene: TRBV5-1
clone size: .
J gene: TRBJ1-2
CDR3 DNA: TGCGCCAGCACCTTTAATAGGGGGCGAGAAGGCTACACCTTC
CDR3 protein: CASTFNRGREGYTF

D gene: .
V gene: TRBV28
clone size: .
J gene: TRBJ2-5
CDR3 DNA: TGTGCCACCGTTCTCTGGACAGAGGGAGAAGAGACCCAGTACTTC
CDR3 protein: CATVLWTEGEETQYF

D gene: .
V gene: TRBV24-1
clone size: .
J gene: TRBJ2-1
CDR3 DNA: TGTGCCACCAGTGGTGACGGTGGCTCCTACAATGAGCAGTTCTTC
CDR3 protein: CATSGDGGSYNEQFF

D gene: .
V gene: TRBV2
clone size: few
J gene: TRBJ2-5
CDR3 DNA: TGTGCCAGCAGGGCTCTGGGAGGAGAGACCCAGTACTTC
CDR3 protein: CASRALGGETQYF

D gene: TRBD1
V gene: TRBV20-1
clone size: many
J gene: TRBJ1-2
CDR3 DNA: TGCAGTGCTCGGACAGGGAACTATGGCTACACCTTC
CDR3 protein: CSARTGNYGYTF

D gene: .
V gene: TRBV9
clone size: few
J gene: TRBJ1-1
CDR3 DNA: TGTGCCAGCAGCGTACAGAGTGACACTGAAGCTTTCTTT
CDR3 protein: CASSVQSDTEAFF

D gene: .
V gene: TRBV11-1
clone size: many
J gene: TRBJ2-7
CDR3 DNA: TGTGCCAGCAGCCGGAGCTCGGGGTCCGCACCCGGGCAGTACTTC
CDR3 protein: CASSRSSGSAPGQYF

D gene: .
V gene: TRBV7-9
clone size: .
J gene: TRBJ2-1
CDR3 DNA: TGTGCCAGCAGCTTTTATGCTAGCGCTAGCTCCTACAATGAGCAGTTCTTC
CDR3 protein: CASSFYASASSYNEQFF

D gene: .
V gene: TRBV29-1
clone size: many
J gene: TRBJ2-5
CDR3 DNA: TGCAGCGTTGGTTCCCACGTATCGGAGACCCAGTACTTC
CDR3 protein: CSVGSHVSETQYF

D gene: TRBD1
V gene: TRBV24-1
clone size: .
J gene: TRBJ2-1
CDR3 DNA: TGTGCCACCAGTGATACAGGGGGCGGGTACAATGAGCAGTTCTTC
CDR3 protein: CATSDTGGGYNEQFF

D gene: .
V gene: TRBV2
clone size: .
J gene: TRBJ1-2
CDR3 DNA: TGTGCCAGCAGTGCCTCGGGGGACTATGGCTACACCTTC
CDR3 protein: CASSASGDYGYTF

D gene: .
V gene: TRBV7-9
clone size: .
J gene: TRBJ2-7
CDR3 DNA: TGTGCCAGCAGCTTAGGAGGTATCAATGAGCAGTACTTC
CDR3 protein: CASSLGGINEQYF

D gene: .
V gene: TRBV7-9
clone size: .
J gene: TRBJ2-7
CDR3 DNA: TGTGCCAGCAGTTCGCCGGGACGGCCCTACGAGCAGTACTTC
CDR3 protein: CASSSPGRPYEQYF

D gene: .
V gene: TRBV4-3
clone size: .
J gene: TRBJ2-1
CDR3 DNA: TGCGCCAGCAGCCAAGGTCCTGGGCTAGGGGAGAGCTCCTACAATGAGCAGTTCTTC
CDR3 protein: CASSQGPGLGESSYNEQFF

D gene: .
V gene: TRBV7-3
clone size: .
J gene: TRBJ2-3
CDR3 DNA: TGTGCCAGCAGCCCATTAGCGGAGCGCACAGATACGCAGTATTTT
CDR3 protein: CASSPLAERTDTQYF

D gene: .
V gene: TRBV30
clone size: .
J gene: TRBJ2-2
CDR3 DNA: TGTGCCTGGAGTGTTAGCCGGACCGGGGAGCTGTTTTTT
CDR3 protein: CAWSVSRTGELFF

D gene: .
V gene: TRBV5-1
clone size: few
J gene: TRBJ2-1
CDR3 DNA: TGCGCCAGCAGCTCAACTAGCAGATCTTACAATGAGCAGTTCTTC
CDR3 protein: CASSSTSRSYNEQFF

D gene: .
V gene: TRBV30
clone size: many
J gene: TRBJ2-1
CDR3 DNA: TGTGCCTGGAGTGTGACCCAGCAGGGGTCCTCTGAGCAGTTCTTC
CDR3 protein: CAWSVTQQGSSEQFF

D gene: TRBD1
V gene: TRBV7-2
clone size: .
J gene: TRBJ2-7
CDR3 DNA: TGTGCCAGCAGCAATCACAGGGGGGCGATGTACGAGCAGTACTTC
CDR3 protein: CASSNHRGAMYEQYF

D gene: .
V gene: TRBV27
clone size: many
J gene: TRBJ2-1
CDR3 DNA: TGTGCCAGCAGTTTAAGAAGCGGGCCGAGCTACAATGAGCAGTTCTTC
CDR3 protein: CASSLRSGPSYNEQFF

D gene: .
V gene: TRBV27
clone size: many
J gene: TRBJ2-7
CDR3 DNA: TGTGCCAGCAGTATTTACGAGCAGTACTTC
CDR3 protein: CASSIYEQYF

D gene: .
V gene: TRBV6-1
clone size: many
J gene: TRBJ1-5
CDR3 DNA: TGTGCCAGCAGTCTCCTGCAGGCCTTTAGCAATCAGCCCCAGCATTTT
CDR3 protein: CASSLLQAFSNQPQHF

D gene: .
V gene: TRBV30
clone size: .
J gene: TRBJ2-7
CDR3 DNA: TGTGCCTGGAGTGCAGGTTCCTACGAGCAGTACTTC
CDR3 protein: CAWSAGSYEQYF

D gene: .
V gene: TRBV2
clone size: many
J gene: TRBJ2-1
CDR3 DNA: TGTGCCAGCAGTGATCCCGGGCCTGTCTTCTATGAGCAGTTCTTC
CDR3 protein: CASSDPGPVFYEQFF

D gene: TRBD2
V gene: TRBV2
clone size: .
J gene: TRBJ2-3
CDR3 DNA: TGTGCCAGCAGTGTTTTAGCGGGAGTCCCAGATACGCAGTATTTT
CDR3 protein: CASSVLAGVPDTQYF

D gene: TRBD2
V gene: TRBV20-1
clone size: .
J gene: TRBJ2-1
CDR3 DNA: TGCAGTGCTAGCTTTCAACTAGCGGGAGGATCGAATGAGCAGTTCTTC
CDR3 protein: CSASFQLAGGSNEQFF

D gene: TRBD2
V gene: TRBV5-1
clone size: .
J gene: TRBJ2-7
CDR3 DNA: TGCGCCAGCAGCTTGGCCCCCGGTCTAGCGGGATACGAGCAGTACTTC
CDR3 protein: CASSLAPGLAGYEQYF

D gene: .
V gene: TRBV21-1
clone size: .
J gene: TRBJ2-3
CDR3 DNA: TGTGCCAGCAGCGCCATACCGGGACAGGGTAGCACAGATACGCAGTATTTT
CDR3 protein: CASSAIPGQGSTDTQYF

D gene: TRBD1
V gene: TRBV7-2
clone size: .
J gene: TRBJ2-4
CDR3 DNA: TGTGCCAGCAGTTCGACAGGGGGCCTGGCCAAGAACATTCAGTACTTC
CDR3 protein: CASSSTGGLAKNIQYF

D gene: .
V gene: TRBV14
clone size: .
J gene: TRBJ2-5
CDR3 DNA: TGTGCCAGCAGCACTTTAACGACAGCTCAAGAGACCCAGTACTTC
CDR3 protein: CASSTLTTAQETQYF

D gene: TRBD1
V gene: TRBV10-3
clone size: .
J gene: TRBJ2-6
CDR3 DNA: TGTGCCATCAGGAATAACGGACAGGGCACTGGGGCCAACGTCCTGACTTTC
CDR3 protein: CAIRNNGQGTGANVLTF

D gene: TRBD1
V gene: TRBV15
clone size: few
J gene: TRBJ2-7
CDR3 DNA: TGTGCCACCAGCAGATCCACAGGGGCGGACGGGCGCGAGCAGTACTTC
CDR3 protein: CATSRSTGADGREQYF